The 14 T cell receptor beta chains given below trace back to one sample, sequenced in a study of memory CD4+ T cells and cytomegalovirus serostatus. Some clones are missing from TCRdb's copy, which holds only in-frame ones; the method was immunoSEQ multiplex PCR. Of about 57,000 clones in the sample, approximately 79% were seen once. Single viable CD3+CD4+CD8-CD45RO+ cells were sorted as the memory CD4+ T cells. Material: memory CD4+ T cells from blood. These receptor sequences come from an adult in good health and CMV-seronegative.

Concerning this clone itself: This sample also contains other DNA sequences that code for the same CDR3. For the CDR3, the DNA is TGTGCCAGTAGTATTCGGCGGGGGGGCACAGATACGCAGTATTTT. Translation: CASSIRRGGTDTQYF. The chain is built from TRBV19 and TRBJ2-3; 8 bases are a match to TRBD2. Germline trimming cut 3 bases from V and 1 base from J; bases unmatched to any gene: 3. Germline V gives CDR1 LNHDA, CDR2 SQIVND (reference sequence). This CDR3 is built from 15 residues.

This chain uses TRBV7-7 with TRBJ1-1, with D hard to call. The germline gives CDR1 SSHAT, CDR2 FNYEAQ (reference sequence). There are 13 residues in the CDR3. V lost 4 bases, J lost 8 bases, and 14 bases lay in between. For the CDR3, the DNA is TGTGCCAGCAGCTCGTATGAGGGTACAGAAGCTTTCTTT. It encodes CASSSYEGTEAFF.

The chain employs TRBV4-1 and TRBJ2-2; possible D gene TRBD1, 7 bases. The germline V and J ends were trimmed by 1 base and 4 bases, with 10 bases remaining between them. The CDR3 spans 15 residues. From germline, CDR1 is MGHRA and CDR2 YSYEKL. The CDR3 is CASSQGQGGTGELFF. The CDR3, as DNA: TGCGCCAGCAGCCAAGGACAGGGAGGCACCGGGGAGCTGTTTTTT.

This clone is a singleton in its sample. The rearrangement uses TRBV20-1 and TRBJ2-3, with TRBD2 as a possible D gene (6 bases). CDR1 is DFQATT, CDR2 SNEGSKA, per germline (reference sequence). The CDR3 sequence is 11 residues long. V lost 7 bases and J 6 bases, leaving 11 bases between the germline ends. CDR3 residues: CSGGVSDTQYF. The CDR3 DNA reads TGCAGTGGGGGGGTCTCGGATACGCAGTATTTT.

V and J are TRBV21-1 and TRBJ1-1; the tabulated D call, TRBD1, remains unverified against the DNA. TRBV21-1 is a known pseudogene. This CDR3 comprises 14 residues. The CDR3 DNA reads TGTGCCAGCAGGCCGGGACACACTTTCACTGAAGCTTTCTTT. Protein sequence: CASRPGHTFTEAFF.

In nucleotides, the CDR3 is TGTGCCAGCAGCACCCGGGTAAACTATGGCTACACCTTC. Protein sequence: CASSTRVNYGYTF. The J gene is TRBJ1-2, the V gene TRBV28; D is undetermined. The V and J ends lost 6 bases and 2 bases respectively, with 10 bases between them. This CDR3 contains 13 residues. CDR1 and CDR2 from the germline V gene are MDHEN and SYDVKM.

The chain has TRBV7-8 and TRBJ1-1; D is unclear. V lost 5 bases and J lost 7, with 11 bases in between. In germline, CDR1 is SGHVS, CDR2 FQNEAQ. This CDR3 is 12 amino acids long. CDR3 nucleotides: TGTGCCAGCAGCCCACTTTCCGGTGAAGCTTTCTTT. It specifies CASSPLSGEAFF.

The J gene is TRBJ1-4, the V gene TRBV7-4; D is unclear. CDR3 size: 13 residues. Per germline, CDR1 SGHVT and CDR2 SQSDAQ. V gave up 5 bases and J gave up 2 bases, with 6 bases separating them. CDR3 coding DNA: TGTGCCAGCAGCGCTTATACTAATGAAAAACTGTTTTTT. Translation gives CASSAYTNEKLFF.

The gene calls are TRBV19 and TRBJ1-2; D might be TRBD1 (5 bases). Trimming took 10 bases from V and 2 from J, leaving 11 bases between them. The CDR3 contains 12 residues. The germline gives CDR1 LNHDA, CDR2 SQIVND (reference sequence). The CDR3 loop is CATDDSNYGYTF. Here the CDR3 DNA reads TGTGCCACCGACGACAGCAACTATGGCTACACCTTC.

CDR3 sequence (DNA): TGTGCCAGCAGAACGGGGGGTTGGTTGACCGAGCAGTACTTC. It yields the protein CASRTGGWLTEQYF. The chain has TRBV28 and TRBJ2-7; 7 bases map to TRBD2. This CDR3 contains 14 residues. Trimming cost V 6 bases and J 6 bases; bases outside gene matches: 11. Germline CDR1 is MDHEN and CDR2 is SYDVKM.

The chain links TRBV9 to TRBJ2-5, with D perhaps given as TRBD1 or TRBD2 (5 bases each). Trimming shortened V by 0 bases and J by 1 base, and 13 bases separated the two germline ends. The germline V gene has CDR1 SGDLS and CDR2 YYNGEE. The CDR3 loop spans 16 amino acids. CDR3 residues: CASSVEGRNLQETQYF. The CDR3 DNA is TGTGCCAGCAGCGTAGAGGGGAGAAACCTCCAAGAGACCCAGTACTTC.

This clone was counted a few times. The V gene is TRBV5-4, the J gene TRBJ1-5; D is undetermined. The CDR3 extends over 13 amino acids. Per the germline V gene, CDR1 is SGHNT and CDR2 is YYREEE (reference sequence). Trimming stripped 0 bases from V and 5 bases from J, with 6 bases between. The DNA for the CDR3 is TGTGCCAGCAGCTTGGATTTGGATCAGCCCCAGCATTTT. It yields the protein CASSLDLDQPQHF.

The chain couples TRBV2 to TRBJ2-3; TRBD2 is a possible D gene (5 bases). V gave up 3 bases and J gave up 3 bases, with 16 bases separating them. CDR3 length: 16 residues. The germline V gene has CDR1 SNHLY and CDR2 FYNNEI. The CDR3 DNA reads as TGTGCCAGCAGTGAGCAGTCCCCACGAGGGACAGATACGCAGTATTTT. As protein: CASSEQSPRGTDTQYF.

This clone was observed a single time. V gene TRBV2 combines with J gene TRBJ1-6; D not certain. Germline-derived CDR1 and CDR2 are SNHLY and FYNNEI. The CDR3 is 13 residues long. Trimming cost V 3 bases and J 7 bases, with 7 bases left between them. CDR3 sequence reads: CASSDRLNSPLHF. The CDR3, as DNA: TGTGCCAGCAGTGATAGGTTAAATTCACCCCTCCACTTT.